These 25 T cell receptor beta chains were all obtained from the same sample, sequenced in a study of blood T cells in healthy people across ages (dated by TCRdb to the mid-2010s). The library was prepared using 5' RACE. Sequencing relied on an Illumina HiSeq 2500. A second 7 to 11 cycle PCR used a sample-barcoded 5' primer and a J-beta primer mix. TCRdb trimmed public reads at Q25 via fastp, called clones via MiXCR and kept in-frame beta chains. A single entry per CDR3 protein holds the most common genes and DNA from its merged rows. The sample table shows about 1,500,000 distinct CDR3 sequences, and 28% are seen once. The top ten clones comprise over 7% of the sample. The sample taken for sequencing was blood. The source is a woman in her 30s in good health.

This clonotype was seen a handful of times. The chain recombines TRBV7-2 with TRBJ2-7; D not resolved. Germline CDR1 is SGHTA and CDR2 is FQGNSA. The CDR3 consists of 13 residues. V shed 8 bases and J shed 8 bases, with 19 bases lying between them. CDR3 in amino acids: CASSIPRIPQQYF. The CDR3, as DNA: TGTGCCAGCTCAATCCCGCGAATCCCCCAGCAGTACTTC.

This clonotype was observed many times. The chain recombines TRBV6-6 with TRBJ2-5; D is possibly TRBD1 (6 bases). Germline V CDR1 and CDR2: MNHNY, SVGAGI (reference sequence). This CDR3 region has 16 residues. Trimming cost V 1 base and J 1 base, with 13 bases left between them. CDR3 in amino acids: CASSYFPQGGQETQYF. CDR3 coding DNA: TGTGCCAGCAGTTACTTTCCACAGGGTGGCCAAGAGACCCAGTACTTC.

The V gene is TRBV7-8, the J gene TRBJ2-1, with 7 bases lining up with TRBD2. The junction had 12 bases not matched to a gene; V was cut back by 6 bases and J by 7 bases. Germline V gives CDR1 SGHVS, CDR2 FQNEAQ. The CDR3 runs to 15 residues. The CDR3 reads CASRNWEGEGNEQFF. The CDR3 DNA follows: TGTGCCAGCAGAAACTGGGAGGGAGAAGGAAATGAGCAGTTCTTC.

The chain is built from TRBV28 and TRBJ2-3; a weak D match, TRBD2 (5 bases). There are 14 residues in the CDR3. The ends were cut back, 3 bases at V and 3 bases at J, with 10 bases in the middle. Germline CDR1 and CDR2: MDHEN and SYDVKM. The CDR3 region is CASSFPSGTDTQYF. DNA for the CDR3: TGTGCCAGCAGTTTTCCGTCGGGAACAGATACGCAGTATTTT.

There are a few counts of this clonotype. This chain joins TRBV20-1 and TRBJ2-1; no clear D gene. CDR3 length: 13 residues. Germline loops: CDR1 DFQATT, CDR2 SNEGSKA (reference sequence). The V end was cut by 3 bases, the J end by 0 bases, with 6 bases between. The CDR3 loop reads CSASPPSYNEQFF. DNA for the CDR3: TGCAGTGCTAGTCCCCCCTCCTACAATGAGCAGTTCTTC.

V usage is TRBV21-1 and J usage is TRBJ2-7; no DNA check was done on the table's D call, TRBD2. TRBV21-1 is flagged as a pseudogene. CDR3 length: 16 residues. The CDR3 DNA sequence: TGTGCCAGCAGCAAAGGCCTGGACTACCCCCTCGACGAGCAGTACTTC. Encoded protein: CASSKGLDYPLDEQYF.

This clonotype was counted only a few times. DNA for the CDR3: TGTGCCAGCAGCTTAGAGCGGGAGGGGGAGACCCAGTACTTC. Residues: CASSLEREGETQYF. The chain employs TRBV7-2 and TRBJ2-5; 10 bases agree with TRBD2. The CDR3 is 14 amino acids. The trim removed 1 base at V and 5 bases at J, leaving 1 base unmatched. From germline, CDR1 is SGHTA and CDR2 FQGNSA.

CDR3 nucleotide sequence: TGCGCCAGCAGCGGTCCGGACTCGTCAGGCGAGCAGTACTTC. Residues: CASSGPDSSGEQYF. The genes are TRBV4-1 and TRBJ2-7; perhaps TRBD2 as D (5 bases). V lost 5 bases to trimming and J lost 6 bases, with 17 bases between them. CDR1 is MGHRA and CDR2 is YSYEKL in the germline V gene. The CDR3 is made up of 14 amino acids.

The chain has TRBV4-1 and TRBJ2-7; D remains unclear. The germline V and J ends were trimmed by 1 base and 0 bases, with 13 bases remaining between them. The CDR3 runs 16 residues. Germline V gene sequence: CDR1 MGHRA, CDR2 YSYEKL. The CDR3 loop is CASSQVSAGNSYEQYF. The CDR3 region has the DNA TGCGCCAGCAGCCAAGTTTCGGCAGGTAACTCCTACGAGCAGTACTTC.

A word on this clonotype: A read error may explain this, as a much larger clone is one base away. The chain carries TRBV9 and TRBJ2-1, with 10 bases identical to TRBD2. The CDR3 is made up of 17 amino acids. Looked up from germline, CDR1 is SGDLS and CDR2 is YYNGEE. V trimming: 0 bases; J trimming: 13 bases; junction bases outside the gene matches: 16. CDR3 sequence: CASSVGLAGLTQETQFF. The CDR3, as DNA: TGTGCCAGCAGCGTAGGACTAGCGGGCCTTACACAAGAGACCCAGTTCTTC.

This clonotype was observed at least ten times. This chain links TRBV10-3 with TRBJ1-2, with 10 positions matching TRBD1. CDR1 and CDR2 (germline): ENHRY, SYGVKD. Losses at the gene ends were 6 bases for V and 7 bases for J; bases not matched to a gene: 17. The CDR3 totals 17 residues. The CDR3 DNA is TGTGCCATCAGCGCCGGGACAGGGGCTTCAGGAGGAGGTGGCTACACCTTC. Translation: CAISAGTGASGGGGYTF.

This clonotype was detected a few times. The rearrangement uses TRBV7-2 and TRBJ1-4; TRBD1 might be the D (6 bases). The germline V gene has CDR1 SGHTA and CDR2 FQGNSA. Deletions cut 2 bases from V and 4 bases from J, with 14 bases between. The CDR3 covers 16 residues. The CDR3 region has the DNA TGTGCCAGCAGCTTACAGCGAGACAGGCGTAATGAAAAACTGTTTTTT. Its protein product is CASSLQRDRRNEKLFF.

This clonotype turned up a few times. This chain uses TRBV6-5 with TRBJ1-2; D is ambiguous. The V end was cut by 6 bases, the J end by 6 bases, with 8 bases between. The CDR3 covers 11 residues. The germline gives CDR1 MNHEY, CDR2 SVGAGI. The CDR3 region has the DNA TGTGCCAGCAGGGATTGGGATGGCTACACCTTC. This sequence encodes CASRDWDGYTF.

This rearrangement joins TRBV7-8 to TRBJ2-4; 13 bases are shared with TRBD2. This CDR3 region has 19 residues. Germline V gene lookup returns CDR1 SGHVS and CDR2 FQNEAQ. V gave up 1 base and J gave up 1 base; unmatched junction bases: 7. Here the CDR3 DNA reads TGTGCCAGCAGCTTAGTGGCGACTAGCGGGAGGCGGGCCAAAAACATTCAGTACTTC. Residues: CASSLVATSGRRAKNIQYF.

The chain employs TRBV20-1 and TRBJ2-7, with D possibly being TRBD2 (5 bases). Between the trimmed V and J ends, which lost 6 bases and 4 bases, there was a span of 25 bases. Germline V gives CDR1 DFQATT, CDR2 SNEGSKA (reference sequence). The CDR3 consists of 16 residues. The CDR3 DNA reads TGCAGTGCAACGGGTAGGGCCGGCAGTCCGGGGTACGAGCAGTACTTC. This encodes CSATGRAGSPGYEQYF.

This clonotype was recorded a few times. The J gene is TRBJ2-7, the V gene TRBV7-7, with D possibly matching TRBD2 (6 bases). Germline V gene data show CDR1 as SSHAT and CDR2 as FNYEAQ (reference sequence). V dropped 4 bases and J dropped 3 bases, with 25 bases sitting between them. This CDR3 is 18 amino acids long. The CDR3 is CASSSEQVRGEGGYEQYF. In nucleotides, the CDR3 is TGTGCCAGCAGCTCGGAACAGGTGCGGGGTGAGGGCGGCTACGAGCAGTACTTC.

This clonotype occurred a few times. The chain has TRBV10-2 and TRBJ2-4; no firm D call. Germline CDR1 is WSHSY and CDR2 is SAAADI. Trimming took 2 bases from V and 14 from J, leaving 13 bases between them. The CDR3 is made up of 12 amino acids. The CDR3 DNA reads as TGCGCCAGCAGTGAGGGATCCGACGCTGAGTACTTC. Amino acid sequence: CASSEGSDAEYF.

The chain recombines TRBV11-2 with TRBJ2-4, with a possible D match to TRBD2 (6 bases). CDR1 is SGHAT, CDR2 FQNNGV, per germline. V was pared by 5 bases and J by 4 bases, with 15 bases between. CDR3 size: 15 residues. This chain's CDR3 is CASSPRLGLKNIQYF. The CDR3 nucleotides read TGTGCCAGCAGCCCACGACTAGGATTGAAAAACATTCAGTACTTC.

This clonotype was counted many times. The chain has TRBV5-1 and TRBJ2-1; D assignment may be TRBD1 or TRBD2 (5 bases each). Germline values: CDR1 SGHRS, CDR2 YFSETQ. Trimming cost V 4 bases and J 10 bases, with 15 bases left between them. This CDR3 is built from 13 residues. The chain's CDR3 is CASSPGRPQEQFF. CDR3 coding DNA: TGCGCCAGCAGCCCGGGACGGCCTCAGGAGCAGTTCTTC.

The V gene is TRBV20-1, the J gene TRBJ1-2, with D perhaps matching TRBD1 (6 bases). V lost 2 bases and J 2 bases, leaving 12 bases between the germline ends. CDR3 length: 14 amino acids. CDR1 and CDR2 from the germline V gene are DFQATT and SNEGSKA (reference sequence). Here the CDR3 DNA reads TGCAGTGCTAGAAGTACAGGGCAGAACTATGGCTACACCTTC. Translation: CSARSTGQNYGYTF.

The chain carries TRBV27 and TRBJ2-7; D remains unclear. V lost 6 bases to trimming and J lost 6 bases, with 18 bases between them. The germline V gene encodes CDR1 MNHEY and CDR2 SMNVEV (reference sequence). The CDR3 is made up of 14 amino acids. This CDR3 reads CASSRSTSRAEQYF. Here the CDR3 DNA reads TGTGCCAGCAGCCGCAGCACAAGTAGGGCCGAGCAGTACTTC.

The sample holds a few counts of this clonotype. The chain links TRBV20-1 to TRBJ2-1; D may be TRBD2 (5 bases). V shed 5 bases and J shed 0 bases, with 14 bases lying between them. Germline loops: CDR1 DFQATT, CDR2 SNEGSKA (reference sequence). There are 15 residues in the CDR3. CDR3 residues: CSAPPSGFSYNEQFF. In nucleotides, the CDR3 is TGCAGTGCTCCGCCTTCGGGGTTCTCCTACAATGAGCAGTTCTTC.

Comments on this clonotype: The germline gene is not matched at one end of the junction; a read error may be the cause. V and J are TRBV6-5 and TRBJ2-1; the D gene is possibly TRBD2 (5 bases). The closer fit of TRBJ2-7 to the DNA end suggests the J call may be wrong. The CDR3 covers 11 residues. Germline CDR1 reads MNHEY; CDR2 reads SVGAGI. CDR3 DNA sequence: TGTGCCAACAGTTACTCGGGGGAGCAGTACTTC. Translating it yields CANSYSGEQYF.

Only a few counts were recorded for this clonotype. The rearrangement joins TRBV27 to TRBJ1-5; D call uncertain. Trimming took off 3 bases at V and 0 bases at J, with 12 bases between the two ends. CDR1 and CDR2 from the germline V gene are MNHEY and SMNVEV (reference sequence). The CDR3 is made up of 16 amino acids. CDR3 coding DNA: TGTGCCAGCAGTTTTTGGCCCCCCTTTAGCAATCAGCCCCAGCATTTT. It is translated as CASSFWPPFSNQPQHF.

For this clonotype: The conserved closing phenylalanine or tryptophan is absent in this CDR3, likely reflecting a read error. The V gene is TRBV7-9, the J gene TRBJ2-7; D call uncertain. Per the germline V gene, CDR1 is SEHNR and CDR2 is FQNEAQ (reference sequence). The CDR3 covers 14 residues. V shed 8 bases and J shed 3 bases, with 17 bases lying between them. CDR3: CASGTSETIYEQYC. CDR3 in DNA: TGTGCCAGCGGAACCTCAGAGACAATCTACGAGCAGTACTGC.